This TCR beta chain emerged from a study of blood T cell repertoires in COVID-19. Turning to the study itself: The United States, Italy and Spain were the sources of the acute and convalescent COVID-19 samples. Sample material is recorded as cDNA or gDNA derived from T cells, B-cell-depleted T cells, or PBMCs.

As handled by the study authors: Reference gene primer amplification gave nucleated cell count estimates. Generated by immunoSEQ multiplex PCR, the TCRdb table keeps only in-frame clones and is missing some. The DNA was the basis for D and trimming; V, J and clone size are from that table. This sample has over 100,000 clones; around three quarters occur once, and the top ten carry 3% to 4.5%. The germline V gene has CDR1 SGHTA and CDR2 FQGNSA. CDR3 length: 15 residues. The V and J ends lost 2 bases and 1 base respectively, with 11 bases between them. This clone appeared a few times. V is TRBV7-2 and J is TRBJ1-1; TRBD1 might be the D (5 bases). The sequenced sample was peripheral blood. The TCR originated in an elderly woman with acute or convalescent COVID-19. CDR3 nucleotide sequence: TGTGCCAGCAGCTTAATACTGACAGAGAACACTGAAGCTTTCTTT. This codes for CASSLILTENTEAFF.